This passage covers 25 T cell receptor beta chains from one sample sequenced in a study of T cells after yellow fever vaccination. TCRdb reanalysed the 5' RACE reads using MiXCR and keeps one entry per CDR3 protein. In the table there are about 340,000 distinct CDR3 sequences, under 15% of which are singletons. Sample: CD4+ T cells sorted from PBMCs, taken 15 days after the yellow fever booster vaccination. The receptor set was obtained from a man younger than 35 who received the YFV17D yellow fever vaccine.

V usage is TRBV12-3 or TRBV12-4 and J usage is TRBJ2-3; TRBD2 might be the D (6 bases). V lost 1 base, J lost 5 bases, and 13 bases lay in between. There are 15 residues in the CDR3. The CDR3, as DNA: TGTGCCAGCAGTTTAGTGGGTGAAGCGGGAGATACGCAGTATTTT. This codes for CASSLVGEAGDTQYF.

The J gene is TRBJ2-7, the V gene TRBV6-5; the D gene could be TRBD1 or TRBD2 (5 bases each). This CDR3 contains 13 residues. V lost 6 bases and J 5 bases, leaving 14 bases between the germline ends. The germline gives CDR1 MNHEY, CDR2 SVGAGI. CDR3 in amino acids: CASRPLGADEQYV. The CDR3, as DNA: TGTGCCAGCAGGCCCCTCGGGGCCGACGAGCAGTACGTC.

V and J are TRBV25-1 and TRBJ2-7, with D tentatively TRBD2 (5 bases). There are 17 residues in the CDR3. Germline assignment: CDR1 MGHDK and CDR2 SYGVNS. V lost 1 base and J lost 2, with 18 bases in between. This chain's CDR3 is CASSESGNSRAAYEQYF. CDR3 sequence (DNA): TGTGCCAGCAGTGAATCGGGGAACAGTCGGGCGGCCTACGAGCAGTACTTC.

This clonotype was detected many times. The CDR3 loop is CASSGPIGTLGGYTF. The DNA for the CDR3 is TGCGCCAGCAGTGGCCCGATCGGGACTCTAGGTGGCTACACCTTC. The chain combines TRBV10-2 with TRBJ1-2, with D perhaps TRBD1 (5 bases). The CDR3 totals 15 residues. V lost 4 bases and J lost 7, with 19 bases in between. Germline assignment: CDR1 WSHSY and CDR2 SAAADI.

The V gene is TRBV6-5, the J gene TRBJ2-3, with a tentative D call TRBD2 (6 bases). CDR3 length equals 14 residues. Trimming removed 6 bases from V and 7 bases from J, with 17 bases in between. From germline, CDR1 is MNHEY and CDR2 SVGAGI. CDR3 sequence: CASSPPTGSNTQYF. Written as DNA, the CDR3 is TGTGCCAGCAGCCCCCCCACCGGGAGCAATACGCAGTATTTT.

The V gene is TRBV7-6, the J gene TRBJ2-3, with D perhaps TRBD2 (6 bases). The CDR3 length is 17 residues. Germline loops: CDR1 SGHVS, CDR2 FNYEAQ. V was shortened by 5 bases and J by 4 bases, with 22 bases between the two germline ends. DNA of the CDR3: TGTGCCAGCAGCCGAAAGGGTGGCGGGGTGAGCCCAGATACGCAGTATTTT. It yields the protein CASSRKGGGVSPDTQYF. The variable domain in full, with the rest retrieved from reference TRBV7-6 and TRBJ2-3, is GAGVSQSPRYKVTKRGQDVALRCDPISGHVSLYWYRQALGQGPEFLTYFNYEAQQDKSGLPNDRFSAERPEGSISTLTIQRTEQRDSAMYRCASSRKGGGVSPDTQYFGPGTRLTVL.

This clonotype has more than one count but fewer than ten. The chain uses TRBV6-1 and TRBJ2-5; D not certain. Trimming stripped 8 bases from V and 4 bases from J, with 17 bases between. Germline loops: CDR1 MNHNS, CDR2 SASEGT. The CDR3 is made up of 14 amino acids. The CDR3 DNA is TGTGCCAGCCGACTTGTGGGCAATAGAGAGACCCAGTACTTC. Amino acid sequence: CASRLVGNRETQYF.

The chain joins TRBV7-2 to TRBJ2-7; D is unclear. V was cut by 5 bases and J by 3 bases, with 14 bases left in between. This CDR3 is 14 amino acids long. Germline V gives CDR1 SGHTA, CDR2 FQGNSA. This chain's CDR3 is CASSNNGVGYEQYF. CDR3 DNA sequence: TGTGCCAGCAGCAACAATGGGGTCGGCTACGAGCAGTACTTC.

This chain connects TRBV25-1 to TRBJ1-2; the D is unclear. The CDR3 length is 13 residues. Germline loops: CDR1 MGHDK, CDR2 SYGVNS. The V and J ends lost 8 bases and 2 bases respectively, with 12 bases between them. In nucleotides, the CDR3 is TGTGCCAGCTCTCACGGACCGAACTATGGCTACACCTTC. Translating gives CASSHGPNYGYTF.

The CDR3 protein is CASGSGQGNTDTQYF. The CDR3 DNA is TGTGCTAGTGGTTCAGGACAGGGGAACACAGATACGCAGTATTTT. The chain joins TRBV12-5 to TRBJ2-3; TRBD1 matches at 9 bases. V shed 4 bases, J shed 2 bases, and the junction held 4 bases outside the gene matches. CDR3 length: 15 residues. CDR1 is LGHNT, CDR2 FRNRAP, per germline.

This clonotype was observed many times. This chain links TRBV5-1 with TRBJ2-3; D tentatively fits TRBD1 or TRBD2 (5 bases each). CDR1 SGHRS and CDR2 YFSETQ come from the germline V gene. The CDR3 runs to 14 residues. V was cut by 4 bases and J by 2 bases, with 11 bases left in between. The CDR3 region is CASSVQDFTDTQYF. The CDR3 DNA sequence: TGCGCCAGCAGCGTACAGGACTTCACAGATACGCAGTATTTT.

For the CDR3, the DNA is TGTGCCAGCAGCCAACTCTGGGCCGGGGAGCTGTTTTTT. Encoded protein: CASSQLWAGELFF. V gene TRBV14 combines with J gene TRBJ2-2; no reliable D call. The ends were cut back, 2 bases at V and 6 bases at J, with 7 bases in the middle. CDR3 length: 13 amino acids. CDR1 and CDR2 (germline): SGHDN, FVKESK. Full variable domain (outside the CDR3, taken from reference TRBV14 and TRBJ2-2): EAGVTQFPSHSVIEKGQTVTLRCDPISGHDNLYWYRRVMGKEIKFLLHFVKESKQDESGMPNNRFLAERTGGTYSTLKVQPAELEDSGVYFCASSQLWAGELFFGEGSRLTVL.

The table lists this clonotype with a few counts. The chain is built from TRBV4-3 and TRBJ2-2; D is undetermined. The CDR3 covers 16 residues. The germline V and J ends were trimmed by 0 bases and 0 bases, with 8 bases remaining between them. Germline loops: CDR1 LGHNA, CDR2 YSLEER. CDR3 nucleotides: TGCGCCAGCAGCCAAGAGTCAGGAGCGAACACCGGGGAGCTGTTTTTT. It encodes CASSQESGANTGELFF.

This clonotype was seen many times. The J gene is TRBJ1-1, the V gene TRBV9; D unclear. CDR3 length: 15 amino acids. Trimming cost V 0 bases and J 5 bases, with 14 bases left between them. Germline V gives CDR1 SGDLS, CDR2 YYNGEE. The CDR3 region has the DNA TGTGCCAGCAGCGTAGGAAGGGCGCACGGAACTGAAGCTTTCTTT. Its protein is CASSVGRAHGTEAFF. Variable domain in full (rest from reference TRBV9 and TRBJ1-1): DSGVTQTPKHLITATGQRVTLRCSPRSGDLSVYWYQQSLDQGLQFLIQYYNGEERAKGNILERFSAQQFPDLHSELNLSSLELGDSALYFCASSVGRAHGTEAFFGQGTRLTVV.

V usage is TRBV5-6 and J usage is TRBJ2-7; 7 positions agree with TRBD1. This CDR3 has 13 residues. J was trimmed by 7 bases and V by 2 bases; bases with no gene match: 6. Germline V gene sequence: CDR1 SGHDT, CDR2 YYEEEE. CDR3 sequence: CASSFGTASEQYV. In nucleotides, the CDR3 is TGTGCCAGCAGCTTCGGGACAGCCTCGGAGCAGTACGTC.

This clonotype came up a few times. This chain links TRBV6-1 with TRBJ2-1; 9 nucleotides match TRBD2. The CDR3 contains 15 residues. J gave up 7 bases and V 10 bases, and 14 bases lay outside the gene matches. Germline V gene lookup returns CDR1 MNHNS and CDR2 SASEGT. CDR3 sequence: CATSEGASGANEQFF. In DNA form, the CDR3 reads TGTGCCACAAGCGAGGGGGCTAGCGGGGCAAATGAGCAGTTCTTC.

This clonotype was seen only a few times. The J gene is TRBJ2-7, the V gene TRBV6-5, with D tentatively TRBD2 (7 bases). V lost 8 bases and J lost 12, with 17 bases in between. The germline V gene encodes CDR1 MNHEY and CDR2 SVGAGI. The CDR3 spans 11 residues. CDR3 sequence reads: CASGGAANMYF. CDR3 bases: TGTGCCAGCGGGGGGGCGGCTAATATGTACTTC.

This clonotype has just a few counts. The chain employs TRBV3-1 and TRBJ2-7; 12 positions match TRBD2. This CDR3 region has 16 residues. The V gene's germline CDR1 is LGHDT and CDR2 YNNKEL (reference sequence). Trimming cost V 5 bases and J 6 bases; bases outside gene matches: 11. DNA of the CDR3: TGTGCCAGCAGCATGGGACTAGCGGGCAAATCCCGCGAGCAGTACGTC. Protein: CASSMGLAGKSREQYV.

This clonotype was counted between two and nine times. The chain combines TRBV7-2 with TRBJ2-1; TRBD1 aligns across 9 bases. Per germline, CDR1 SGHTA and CDR2 FQGNSA. The CDR3 covers 17 residues. With V trimmed by 5 bases and J by 4 bases, 12 bases remained unmatched. This CDR3 reads CASSGEGQGLRYNEQFF. Written as DNA, the CDR3 is TGTGCCAGCAGCGGAGAGGGACAGGGTCTAAGGTACAATGAGCAGTTCTTC. The full variable domain, rest sourced from reference TRBV7-2 and TRBJ2-1, is GAGVSQSPSNKVTEKGKDVELRCDPISGHTALYWYRQSLGQGLEFLIYFQGNSAPDKSGLPSDRFSAERTGGSVSTLTIQRTQQEDSAVYLCASSGEGQGLRYNEQFFGPGTRLTVL.

This clonotype occurred many times. The rearrangement joins TRBV12-3 or TRBV12-4 to TRBJ2-1; D is perhaps TRBD2 (5 bases). This CDR3 has 12 amino acids. Trimming shortened V by 7 bases and J by 8 bases, and 12 bases separated the two germline ends. In DNA, the CDR3 is TGTGCCAGCACCGTACTAGGATATGAGCAGTTCTTC. It specifies CASTVLGYEQFF.

This clonotype has a handful of counts. The rearrangement links TRBV28 to TRBJ2-7; 8 bases fit TRBD1. This CDR3 region has 12 residues. After removal of 5 bases from V and 6 bases from J, the junction contained 3 bases not matched to a gene. Germline V gene data show CDR1 as MDHEN and CDR2 as SYDVKM. The CDR3 DNA follows: TGTGCCAGCAGTCGGGGACAGGTCGAGCAGTACGTC. It is translated as CASSRGQVEQYV.

This clonotype came up many times. The chain links TRBV5-1 to TRBJ1-1, with unresolved D. CDR3 size: 14 residues. Germline loops: CDR1 SGHRS, CDR2 YFSETQ. Deletions cut 3 bases from V and 0 bases from J, with 9 bases between. DNA of the CDR3: TGCGCCAGCAGCTCCCTAGGGTTGAACACTGAAGCTTTCTTT. This encodes CASSSLGLNTEAFF.

V usage is TRBV30 and J usage is TRBJ2-3; D remains ambiguous. Deletions cut 1 base from V and 3 bases from J, with 14 bases between. In germline, CDR1 is GTSNPN, CDR2 SVGIG (reference sequence). This CDR3 has 15 amino acids. The CDR3 loop is CAWSAMVSSTDTQYF. CDR3 nucleotides: TGTGCCTGGAGTGCAATGGTTTCAAGTACAGATACGCAGTATTTT.

This clonotype was seen at least ten times. This sequence joins TRBV7-2 and TRBJ1-4; 10 bases are shared with TRBD1. The CDR3 is made up of 16 amino acids. Germline V lookup: CDR1 SGHTA, CDR2 FQGNSA. Trimming cost V 5 bases and J 8 bases; bases outside gene matches: 11. The CDR3 DNA is TGTGCCAGCAGCCCGTCGACAGGGGGCTCGGGGGAAAAACTGTTTTTT. Amino acids: CASSPSTGGSGEKLFF.

The chain recombines TRBV29-1 with TRBJ2-5; D gene ambiguous. This CDR3 region has 14 residues. CDR1 and CDR2 from the germline V gene are SQVTM and ANQGSEA. The V end was cut by 7 bases, the J end by 4 bases, with 19 bases between. The CDR3 region has the DNA TGCAGCGCCTGTCGGACGCTATCGGGAGAGACCCAGTACTTC. This codes for CSACRTLSGETQYF. The full variable domain, with the rest looked up from reference TRBV29-1 and TRBJ2-5, is SAVISQKPSRDICQRGTSLTIQCQVDSQVTMMFWYRQQPGQSLTLIATANQGSEATYESGFVIDKFPISRPNLTFSTLTVSNMSPEDSSIYLCSACRTLSGETQYFGPGTRLLVL.